These 16 T cell receptor beta chains were all obtained from the same sample, sequenced in a study of cytomegalovirus exposure and HLA in healthy donors. Clones were sequenced by immunoSEQ multiplex PCR, and TCRdb holds only the in-frame ones, with some missing. The repertoire holds 200,000 or so clones, with about 80% as singletons. Specimen: PBMCs. All receptors come from a young man in good health and CMV-seropositive.

This clone was recorded a few times. The chain employs TRBV9 and TRBJ1-4; TRBD1 aligns across 8 bases. The CDR3 spans 15 residues. Germline values: CDR1 SGDLS, CDR2 YYNGEE. The junction had 9 bases not matched to a gene; V was cut back by 3 bases and J by 8 bases. CDR3 nucleotides: TGTGCCAGCAGCGCGACAGGGGATGGGGACGAAAAACTGTTTTTT. It specifies CASSATGDGDEKLFF.

The chain is built from TRBV2 and TRBJ2-7; the match to TRBD2 covers 7 bases. Germline V CDR1 and CDR2: SNHLY, FYNNEI. The CDR3 contains 15 residues. Trimming removed 7 bases from V and 3 bases from J; junction bases left unmatched: 12. As DNA, the CDR3 is TGTGCCAGCACGACAGCGATGTCGGGGGGCTACGAGCAGTACTTC. Translation gives CASTTAMSGGYEQYF. The variable domain in full, completed from reference TRBV2 and TRBJ2-7, reads EPEVTQTPSHQVTQMGQEVILRCVPISNHLYFYWYRQILGQKVEFLVSFYNNEISEKSEIFDDQFSVERPDGSNFTLKIRSTKLEDSAMYFCASTTAMSGGYEQYFGPGTRLTVT.

This clone was recorded only once. This chain uses TRBV4-3 with TRBJ1-1; D uncertain. V was cut by 0 bases and J by 10 bases, with 12 bases left in between. CDR3 length: 13 amino acids. Per germline, CDR1 LGHNA and CDR2 YSLEER. This chain's CDR3 is CASSQDQVAGAFF. DNA of the CDR3: TGCGCCAGCAGCCAAGATCAGGTTGCTGGAGCTTTCTTT.

This chain connects TRBV4-3 to TRBJ2-7, with TRBD1 matching over 9 bases. The ends lost 3 bases at V and 0 bases at J; junction bases unmatched: 6. The length of the CDR3 is 16 residues. CDR1 is LGHNA, CDR2 YSLEER, per germline. In DNA, the CDR3 is TGCGCCAGCAGCCACCTAACAGGGGGCCACTCCTACGAGCAGTACTTC. This sequence encodes CASSHLTGGHSYEQYF.

The V call is TRBV4-1, the J call TRBJ2-1; 7 positions agree with TRBD2. The germline CDR1 and CDR2 sequences are MGHRA and YSYEKL. The CDR3 contains 16 residues. J was trimmed by 0 bases and V by 4 bases; bases with no gene match: 6. CDR3 in amino acids: CASSPLQRGSYNEQFF. For the CDR3, the DNA is TGCGCCAGCAGCCCCCTCCAGCGGGGCTCCTACAATGAGCAGTTCTTC.

The chain has TRBV5-1 and TRBJ2-1; 7 nucleotides align to TRBD2. Germline trimming cut 3 bases from V and 0 bases from J; bases unmatched to any gene: 9. The length of the CDR3 is 17 residues. CDR1 and CDR2 from the germline V gene are SGHRS and YFSETQ. As DNA, the CDR3 is TGCGCCAGCAGCTCGCCTAGCGGTAGGAGCTCCTACAATGAGCAGTTCTTC. Translation: CASSSPSGRSSYNEQFF.

This clone turned up a few times. At the DNA level, this CDR3 is encoded by other sequences in the same sample as well. This rearrangement joins TRBV6-6 to TRBJ2-7, with D maybe TRBD2 (6 bases). Germline V lookup: CDR1 MNHNY, CDR2 SVGAGI (reference sequence). With 0 bases removed from V and 0 bases from J, the gap between germline ends came to 12 bases. There are 16 residues in the CDR3. The CDR3 nucleotides read TGTGCCAGCAGTTACTCTGGCGGGACCAGCTCCTACGAGCAGTACTTC. It specifies CASSYSGGTSSYEQYF.

The V call is TRBV4-2, the J call TRBJ2-5, with 10 positions matching TRBD2. V gave up 1 base and J gave up 1 base; unmatched junction bases: 3. The germline CDR1 and CDR2 sequences are LGHNA and YNFKEQ. This CDR3 region has 16 residues. The CDR3 bases are TGTGCCAGCAGCCAAGCTAGCGGGAGTGGCCAAGAGACCCAGTACTTC. It specifies CASSQASGSGQETQYF.

This clone has only one observation. This chain links TRBV7-2 with TRBJ2-3; D gene unclear. The CDR3 consists of 16 residues. Germline V gene data show CDR1 as SGHTA and CDR2 as FQGNSA. Trimming took 5 bases from V and 0 from J, leaving 15 bases between them. This CDR3 is CASSNLVATSTDTQYF. CDR3 in DNA: TGTGCCAGCAGCAACCTAGTAGCCACTAGCACAGATACGCAGTATTTT.

The rearrangement joins TRBV18 to TRBJ2-3; D remains unclear. Trimming took 6 bases from V and 4 from J, leaving 11 bases between them. The CDR3 runs 13 residues. Per the germline V gene, CDR1 is KGHSH and CDR2 is LQKENI. CDR3 residues: CASSPESADTQYF. The CDR3 DNA sequence: TGTGCCAGCTCCCCAGAATCGGCAGATACGCAGTATTTT.

The chain joins TRBV7-2 to TRBJ2-7; 8 bases are shared with TRBD1. This CDR3 has 14 amino acids. Germline V gene data show CDR1 as SGHTA and CDR2 as FQGNSA. The V segment lost 3 bases and the J segment 3 bases; nucleotides outside the gene matches: 4. The CDR3 region is CASSLRQGIYEQYF. The CDR3 nucleotides read TGTGCCAGCAGCTTGAGACAGGGGATCTACGAGCAGTACTTC.

For this clone: Within the sample, other DNA sequences also encode this same CDR3. The chain carries TRBV15 and TRBJ2-1; 7 bases agree with TRBD2. Germline V gene sequence: CDR1 LNHNV, CDR2 YYDKDF (reference sequence). The V segment lost 1 base and the J segment 6 bases; nucleotides outside the gene matches: 6. The CDR3 has 15 residues. CDR3 in amino acids: CATSRAGLAANEQFF. The CDR3 region has the DNA TGTGCCACCAGCAGAGCGGGGCTAGCGGCCAATGAGCAGTTCTTC.

The rearrangement links TRBV20-1 to TRBJ2-1; D gene uncertain. Germline lookup yields CDR1 DFQATT and CDR2 SNEGSKA (reference sequence). V lost 6 bases and J 3 bases, leaving 6 bases between the germline ends. The CDR3 is made up of 11 amino acids. CDR3: CSAVSYNEQFF. CDR3 in DNA: TGCAGTGCCGTCAGCTACAATGAGCAGTTCTTC.

This rearrangement joins TRBV15 to TRBJ2-7; TRBD1 agrees at 9 bases. Germline CDR1 is LNHNV and CDR2 is YYDKDF (reference sequence). This CDR3 has 14 residues. Trimming removed 5 bases from V and 3 bases from J; junction bases left unmatched: 5. CDR3 protein: CATSVGTGLYEQYF. The CDR3 nucleotides are TGTGCCACCAGCGTCGGGACAGGGCTCTACGAGCAGTACTTC.

CDR3 sequence: CASSPIRDSQETQYF. The CDR3 bases are TGTGCCAGCAGCCCTATAAGGGACAGCCAAGAGACCCAGTACTTC. The rearrangement links TRBV11-2 to TRBJ2-5; 7 bases fit TRBD1. The V gene's germline CDR1 is SGHAT and CDR2 FQNNGV. V trimming: 5 bases; J trimming: 1 base; junction bases outside the gene matches: 7. This CDR3 is built from 15 residues.

The chain links TRBV2 to TRBJ2-7; TRBD1 matches 9 bases. This CDR3 spans 15 amino acids. Germline-derived CDR1 and CDR2 are SNHLY and FYNNEI. Germline trimming cut 8 bases from V and 3 bases from J; bases unmatched to any gene: 11. Written as DNA, the CDR3 is TGTGCCAGCGGGGGACAGGGTTCAAACCTCTACGAGCAGTACTTC. The encoded protein is CASGGQGSNLYEQYF.